This TCR beta chain was found in a study of blood T cell repertoires in COVID-19 (TCRdb year 2020). Background for the entire study: The collaborator samples originated in the United States, Italy and Spain and spanned the acute and convalescent phases of COVID-19. HLA class I and class II types, where available, came from metadata supplied by the sample provider rather than from assay-based typing. The material from the prospective study consisted of cDNA or gDNA derived from T cells, B-cell-depleted T cells, or PBMCs. The samples were drawn from two sources: the first 160 participants of the ongoing ImmuneRACE study, and 950 to 1,500 subjects contributed by 6 global collaborators. A freely available public database, intended as a resource for researchers studying the immune response to SARS-CoV-2, is where the repertoires were released. Deeply sampled blood TCRbeta repertoires from subjects exposed to, actively infected with, or recovered from COVID-19 were included in the dataset. Sample metadata almost always included a de-identified subject ID, COVID-19 status, age in years and sex. Broader findings and caveats from the paper: The amount of clinical and demographic metadata varied by source and participant and was provided uncurated.

In the prospective study, participants were roughly 18 to 100 years old, resided in approximately 25 geographic areas of the United States, and were enrolled through a virtual design. In the prospective study, participants were assigned to cohorts based on the clinical history participants reported in a screening survey and a study questionnaire. ImmuneRACE Cohort 3 recovered participants were defined by two consecutive negative NP/OP PCR tests, healthcare professional clearance, or symptom resolution. Each participant in the prospective study had whole blood, serum and a nasopharyngeal or oropharyngeal swab collected by mobile phlebotomists. Participants in the prospective study had the option to provide additional blood draws and questionnaires over an approximately 2-month period. Before DNA extraction, blood samples from the prospective study were shipped at room temperature or frozen. In the case of this clone: Its antigen is currently not known. Nothing much larger sits one base from this clone, and base qualities are not available.

TCRbeta CDR3 regions were amplified from genomic DNA using the immunoSEQ Assay, a bias-controlled multiplex PCR. The authors' analysis ran thus. Nucleated cell counts per sample were estimated from amplification of reference gene primers within the assay. To quantify the absolute abundance of each unique TCRbeta CDR3 rearrangement, sequence reads were collapsed and filtered. For each sample, productive Simpson clonality was calculated as the square root of Simpson's diversity index across productive rearrangements. The immuneACCESS repertoire file appears here via TCRdb, limited to in-frame rearrangements. These files lack a portion of the clones; in checked studies, under half of the deficit traces to unresolved V genes, and the cause of the others is not known. V, J and clone size reflect that table, while D and trimming were determined from the DNA. Here the sample has more than 150,000 clones; roughly four fifths occur a single time. In total, the top ten clones hold about 12% of the sample.

The germline V gene supplies CDR1 MNHEY and CDR2 SVGAGI. From the cysteine through the phenylalanine, the CDR3 covers 15 amino acids. Solely the CDR3 DNA is kept, with 45 bases framed from the first base. V lost 8 bases and J lost 0 bases; the stretch between them is 16 bases long. The origin of this receptor is a man aged 40-50 years who had recovered from COVID-19. The rearranged segments are TRBV6-5 and TRBJ1-1, and TRBD1 may be the D gene, going by 5 matching bases. What was sequenced was PBMCs or T cells enriched from blood (not recorded which). The encoded CDR3 is CASGPSGVMNTEAFF. The DNA sequence reads TGTGCCAGCGGCCCGTCGGGGGTGATGAACACTGAAGCTTTCTTT.